A single T cell receptor (beta chain) is shown here with its context. Its antigen is not known. Germline V gene data show CDR1 as SGDLS and CDR2 as YYNGEE. V was cut by 0 bases and J by 1 base, with 20 bases left in between. This CDR3 is built from 19 residues. Repertoires were generated with immunoSEQ multiplex PCR, while TCRdb's copy carries only in-frame clones and drops some. Of about 140,000 clones listed, 70% to 85% are singletons. The sample comes from a study of cytomegalovirus exposure and HLA in healthy donors. Points from the study as a whole: Among TCR beta chains, those listed as cytomegalovirus-associated numbered fewer than 200.

The clonotype comes from a man aged 25-45 years in good health and CMV-seropositive. The sequenced material came from PBMCs. The chain has TRBV9 and TRBJ2-4; a weak D match, TRBD1 (6 bases). The CDR3 nucleotides are TGTGCCAGCAGCGTAGATGGCAGGGGCCCCTCCCCGGCCAAAAACATTCAGTACTTC. Protein: CASSVDGRGPSPAKNIQYF.